This TCR beta chain was found in a study of blood T cell repertoires in COVID-19. Sequencing used immunoSEQ multiplex PCR; TCRdb keeps in-frame clones, though not all of them. The sample has over 150,000 clones, approximately 80% seen once; the top ten hold 3% to 3.5%. The origin of this receptor is a woman aged 60-70 years who had recovered from COVID-19. The source material was PBMCs or T cells enriched from blood (not recorded which).

The CDR3: CASSQGGGGELFF. The DNA for the CDR3 is TGCGCCAGCAGCCAAGGGGGGGGTGGTGAACTGTTTTTT. The gene calls are TRBV4-1 and TRBJ1-4, with a weak D call TRBD1 (5 bases). The V gene lost 1 base and the J gene lost 12 bases, with 12 bases spanning the gap. This CDR3 spans 13 amino acids. CDR1 is MGHRA, CDR2 YSYEKL, per germline.